This paragraph covers one T cell receptor beta chain sequence. Its antigen is as yet unknown. Incorporated into the TCR beta cDNA libraries were unique molecular identifiers, which served to reduce PCR and sequencing biases. TCRdb re-derived calls from the PCR reads in MiXCR, one entry per CDR3 protein. The table has 750,000 to 950,000 distinct CDR3 sequences, just over 45% seen once. These data are taken from a study of post-analysis software for immune sequencing data. Broader study findings: TRBV5-6, TRBV5-1 and TRBV20-1 belonged to a set of roughly five TRBV segments that were more frequent in patients than controls.

V gave up 0 bases and J gave up 4 bases, with 9 bases separating them. Per the germline V gene, CDR1 is SGHTA and CDR2 is FQGNSA. The CDR3 covers 14 residues. The chain uses TRBV7-2 and TRBJ1-1; D remains ambiguous. What was sequenced was blood. This receptor was obtained from a girl aged 10-17 years with multiple sclerosis. The CDR3 nucleotides read TGTGCCAGCAGCTTAGCTATGTCCGGCACTGAAGCTTTCTTT. Residues: CASSLAMSGTEAFF.